A selection of T cell receptor beta chains follows, all from one sample in a study of OX40 agonist ivuxolimab in advanced cancers. Clones were read by immunoSEQ multiplex PCR, and TCRdb kept only the in-frame ones, dropping some. Here the sample spans tens of thousands of clones, about 90% being singletons. The sample consisted of CD4+ or CD8+ T cells sorted from blood, taken in a trial of the OX40 agonist ivuxolimab. All receptors come from an adult with an advanced solid tumor such as melanoma, head and neck, liver or kidney cancer. The CDR3 runs from the conserved cysteine through the conserved F or W. Each record gives: V gene, CDR3 protein.

>TRBV5-1
CASSLLQTNTGELFF
>TRBV2
CASRGRTGLNTGELFF
>TRBV30
CAWSLIYEQYF
>TRBV5-1
CASSFGQTDQETQYF
>TRBV11-2
CASSPGGVYTGELFF
>TRBV30
CAWRTSGQSVNTF
>TRBV5-1
CASSPGQVNYGYTF
>TRBV2
CASIGRGKSYEQYF
>TRBV9
CASGATSRDTQYF
>TRBV28
CASSIDTGETQYF
>TRBV28
CASATPGQGNSPLHF
>TRBV29-1
CSVDEGYGTDTQYF
>TRBV9
CASSVGASGGVYEQYF
>TRBV4-2
CASSLRTGGDEQYF
>TRBV9
CASSVGTGSAWDTQYF
>TRBV10-3
CATGGASGGAYEQYF
>TRBV4-1
CASSHGSASRAEKLFF
>TRBV7-9
CASSLGGYGSPLHF
>TRBV9
CASSVYTGELFF
>TRBV29-1
CSVDGRNTQYF
>TRBV18
CASSPGPGNTEAFF
>TRBV6-5
CASSHRDRAEAFF
>TRBV11-2
CASSNAPGLAYDEQYF
>TRBV19
CASTPRGMNTEAFF
>TRBV5-8
CASSLAGRQYEQYF
>TRBV11-3
CASSLDSSSMVDTQYF
>TRBV29-1
CSVDVRANEQFF
>TRBV11-2
CASSWTGQNQPQHF
>TRBV19
CASSSRTGSGNTIYF
>TRBV30
CAWSGRLVHPLGYGYTF
>TRBV2
CASSEAGAGGTDTQYF
>TRBV11-2
CASSLGGGLDTQYF
>TRBV6-1
CASSVFLSNTEAFF
>TRBV2
CASSGGTGGRQPQHF
>TRBV2
CASRGGTSGAYNEQFF
>TRBV6-5
CASSYSGRVIRDTQYF
>TRBV7-2
CASSLERTGAGGPPETQYF